Presented here are 9 T cell receptor beta chains from one specimen sequenced in a study of cytomegalovirus exposure and HLA in healthy donors. The PCR was carried out with 60 Vbeta primers and 13 Jbeta primers. Clones were read by immunoSEQ multiplex PCR, and TCRdb kept only the in-frame ones, dropping some. The repertoire holds about 64,000 clones, with around four fifths as singletons. Sequenced sample: PBMCs. Receptors were obtained from a male donor in good health and CMV-seropositive.

The V and J genes are TRBV18 and TRBJ2-5; D may be TRBD1 (5 bases). CDR1 is KGHSH, CDR2 LQKENI, per germline. V shed 2 bases and J shed 5 bases, with 12 bases lying between them. The CDR3 has 14 residues. CDR3 DNA sequence: TGTGCCAGCTCACCAGTCGACAGTAGGGAGACCCAGTACTTC. Translated: CASSPVDSRETQYF.

As for this clone: The junction departs from the called germline gene at one end, perhaps through a read error. The genes are TRBV7-3 and TRBJ1-5, with D unresolved. CDR1 is SGHTA and CDR2 is FQGTGA in the germline V gene. The CDR3 contains 11 residues. CDR3 protein: CASSLNLQSRF. The DNA of the CDR3 is TGTGCCAGCAGCTTAAACTTGCAAAGCCGGTTT.

The V call is TRBV5-1, the J call TRBJ1-2; D ambiguous. Trimming pared 0 bases from V and 4 bases from J, leaving 10 bases between. CDR3 length: 14 residues. Germline V gives CDR1 SGHRS, CDR2 YFSETQ. CDR3 bases: TGCGCCAGCAGCTTGGCAGACGGACTCTATGGCTACACCTTC. It is translated as CASSLADGLYGYTF. The full variable domain, its missing parts supplied by reference TRBV5-1 and TRBJ1-2, is KAGVTQTPRYLIKTRGQQVTLSCSPISGHRSVSWYQQTPGQGLQFLFEYFSETQRNKGNFPGRFSGRQFSNSRSEMNVSTLELGDSALYLCASSLADGLYGYTFGSGTRLTVV.

This chain connects TRBV14 to TRBJ2-7; TRBD2 agrees at 9 bases. Unmatched junction bases numbered 11, after V lost 1 base and J lost 1 base. Germline V lookup: CDR1 SGHDN, CDR2 FVKESK. CDR3 size: 18 residues. DNA of the CDR3: TGTGCCAGCAGCCAAGTCATCCGAGCGGGGGGCTCTTCCTACGAGCAGTACTTC. It is translated as CASSQVIRAGGSSYEQYF.

The chain couples TRBV4-1 to TRBJ1-6; D is unclear. Germline CDR1 and CDR2: MGHRA and YSYEKL. The V gene lost 0 bases and the J gene lost 4 bases, with 10 bases spanning the gap. The CDR3 totals 16 residues. The CDR3 loop reads CASSQEWAAYNSPLHF. Here the CDR3 DNA reads TGCGCCAGCAGCCAAGAATGGGCAGCTTATAATTCACCCCTCCACTTT.

The chain has TRBV10-1 and TRBJ1-6; 9 bases fit TRBD1. V dropped 6 bases and J dropped 7; count of bases not matched to a gene: 4. This CDR3 is built from 14 residues. Germline V gene lookup returns CDR1 WNHNN and CDR2 SYGVQD (reference sequence). The CDR3 coding sequence is TGCGCCAGCAGAGCCGGGACAGGGAATTCACCCCTCCACTTT. Its protein is CASRAGTGNSPLHF.

The table lists this clone with a few counts. V and J are TRBV25-1 and TRBJ1-4, with D unresolved. The CDR3 consists of 12 residues. Germline V gene data show CDR1 as MGHDK and CDR2 as SYGVNS. Trimming took 4 bases from V and 4 from J, leaving 4 bases between them. The CDR3 here is CASSASNEKLFF. For the CDR3, the DNA is TGTGCCAGCAGTGCCAGTAATGAAAAACTGTTTTTT. Variable domain in full (rest from reference TRBV25-1 and TRBJ1-4): EADIYQTPRYLVIGTGKKITLECSQTMGHDKMYWYQQDPGMELHLIHYSYGVNSTEKGDLSSESTVSRIRTEHFPLTLESARPSHTSQYLCASSASNEKLFFGSGTQLSVL.

In its sample, this clone was seen once. The CDR3 region is CASSINLGQGSTEAFF. The CDR3 DNA reads as TGTGCCAGTAGTATAAATTTAGGACAGGGGAGCACTGAAGCTTTCTTT. This rearrangement joins TRBV19 to TRBJ1-1; 9 nucleotides align to TRBD1. With V trimmed by 2 bases and J by 4 bases, 8 bases remained unmatched. CDR3 size: 16 residues. CDR1 is LNHDA and CDR2 is SQIVND in the germline V gene (reference sequence).

The chain is built from TRBV30 and TRBJ2-7; 9 bases fit TRBD2. CDR3 length: 15 amino acids. V gave up 0 bases and J gave up 2 bases; unmatched junction bases: 5. CDR1 is GTSNPN, CDR2 SVGIG, per germline (reference sequence). CDR3 protein: CAWSVGSGGPYEQYF. As DNA, the CDR3 is TGTGCCTGGAGTGTAGGTAGCGGGGGCCCCTACGAGCAGTACTTC.